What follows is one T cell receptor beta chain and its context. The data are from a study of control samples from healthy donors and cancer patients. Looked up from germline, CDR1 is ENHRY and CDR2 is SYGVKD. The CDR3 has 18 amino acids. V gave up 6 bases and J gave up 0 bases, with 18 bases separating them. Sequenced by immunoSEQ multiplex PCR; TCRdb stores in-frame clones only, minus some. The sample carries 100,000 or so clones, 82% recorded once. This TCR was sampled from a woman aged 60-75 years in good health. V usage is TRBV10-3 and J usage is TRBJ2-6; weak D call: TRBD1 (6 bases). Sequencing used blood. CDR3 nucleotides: TGTGCCATCAGCCCAAGACAGGCAGCCGACTCTGGGGCCAACGTCCTGACTTTC. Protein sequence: CAISPRQAADSGANVLTF.